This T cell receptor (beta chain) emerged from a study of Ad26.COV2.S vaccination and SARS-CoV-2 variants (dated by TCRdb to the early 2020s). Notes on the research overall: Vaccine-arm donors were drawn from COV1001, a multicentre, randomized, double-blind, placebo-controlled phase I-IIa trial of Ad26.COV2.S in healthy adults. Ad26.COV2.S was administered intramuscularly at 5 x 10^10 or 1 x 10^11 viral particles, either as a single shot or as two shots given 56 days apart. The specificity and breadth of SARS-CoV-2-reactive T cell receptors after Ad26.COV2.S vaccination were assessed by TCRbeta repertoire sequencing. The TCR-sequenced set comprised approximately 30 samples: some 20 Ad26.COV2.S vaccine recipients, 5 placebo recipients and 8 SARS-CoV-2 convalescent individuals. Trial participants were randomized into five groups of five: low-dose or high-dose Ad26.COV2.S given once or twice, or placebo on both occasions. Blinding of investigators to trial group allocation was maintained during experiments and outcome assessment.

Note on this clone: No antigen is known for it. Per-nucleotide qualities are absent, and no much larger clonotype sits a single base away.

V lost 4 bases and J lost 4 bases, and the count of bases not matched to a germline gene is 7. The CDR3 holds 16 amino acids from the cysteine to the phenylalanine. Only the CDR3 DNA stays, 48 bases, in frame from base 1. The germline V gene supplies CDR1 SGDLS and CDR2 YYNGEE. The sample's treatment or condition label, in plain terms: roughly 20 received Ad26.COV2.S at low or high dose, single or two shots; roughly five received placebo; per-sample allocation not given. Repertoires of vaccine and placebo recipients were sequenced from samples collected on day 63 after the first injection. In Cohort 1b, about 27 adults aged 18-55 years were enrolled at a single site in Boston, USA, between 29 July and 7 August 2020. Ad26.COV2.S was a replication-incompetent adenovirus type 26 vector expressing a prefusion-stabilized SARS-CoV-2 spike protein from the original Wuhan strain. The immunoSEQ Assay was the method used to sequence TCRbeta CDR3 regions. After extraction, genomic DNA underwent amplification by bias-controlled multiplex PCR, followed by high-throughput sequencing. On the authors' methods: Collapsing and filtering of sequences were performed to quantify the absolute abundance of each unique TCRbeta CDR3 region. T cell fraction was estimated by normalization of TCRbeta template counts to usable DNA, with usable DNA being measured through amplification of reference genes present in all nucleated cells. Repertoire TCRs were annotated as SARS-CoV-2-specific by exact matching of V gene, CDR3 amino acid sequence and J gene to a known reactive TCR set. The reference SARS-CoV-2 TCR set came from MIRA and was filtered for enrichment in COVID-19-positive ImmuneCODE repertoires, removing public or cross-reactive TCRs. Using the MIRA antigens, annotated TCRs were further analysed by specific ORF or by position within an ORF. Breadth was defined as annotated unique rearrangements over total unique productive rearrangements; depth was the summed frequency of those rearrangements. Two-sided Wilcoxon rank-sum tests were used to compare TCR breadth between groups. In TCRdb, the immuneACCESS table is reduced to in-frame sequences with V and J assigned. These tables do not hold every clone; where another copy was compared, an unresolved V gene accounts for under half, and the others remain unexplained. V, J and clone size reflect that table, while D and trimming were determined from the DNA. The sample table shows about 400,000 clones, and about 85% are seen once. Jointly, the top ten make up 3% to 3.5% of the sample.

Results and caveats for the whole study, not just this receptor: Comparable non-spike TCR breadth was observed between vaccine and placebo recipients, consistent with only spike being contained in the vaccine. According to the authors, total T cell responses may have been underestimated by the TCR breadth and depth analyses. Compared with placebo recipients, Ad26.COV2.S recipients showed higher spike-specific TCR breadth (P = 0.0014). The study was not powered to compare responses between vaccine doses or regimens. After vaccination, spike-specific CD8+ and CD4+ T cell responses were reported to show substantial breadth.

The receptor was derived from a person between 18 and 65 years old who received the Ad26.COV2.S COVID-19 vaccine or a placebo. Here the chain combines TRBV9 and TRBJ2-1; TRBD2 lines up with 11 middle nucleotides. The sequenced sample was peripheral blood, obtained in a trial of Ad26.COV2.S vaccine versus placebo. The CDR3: CASSPTTSGGYNEQFF. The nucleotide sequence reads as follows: TGTGCCAGCAGCCCAACAACTAGCGGGGGATACAATGAGCAGTTCTTC.